These T cell receptor beta chains were read from a single sample in a study of CXCR3-negative and CXCR3-positive naive CD8 T cells. TCRdb re-called the 5' RACE reads, yielding one record per CDR3 amino acid sequence without DNA. The sample has about 58,000 distinct CDR3 sequences. Material: naive CXCR3- CD8+ T cells from blood. The receptors derive from a human donor in good health. Some clones in this sample may be carry-over from other donors' samples. The CDR3 runs from the conserved cysteine through the conserved F or W.

V	J	CDR3
TRBV9	TRBJ2-3	CASSPRRAGGPTDTQYF
TRBV27	TRBJ2-5	CASNASGARRSLNQYF
TRBV29-1	TRBJ2-3	CSVEVSILAGVAEGTDTQYF
TRBV5-1	TRBJ2-5	CASSRDPPETQYF
TRBV29-1	TRBJ2-1	CSAGIEDSYNEQFF
TRBV29-1	TRBJ1-2	CSVAGLSGYTF
TRBV7-9	TRBJ1-2	CASSPPPISTTEAANYGYTF
TRBV12-3/TRBV12-4	TRBJ1-1	CASSWDSTAFF
TRBV2	TRBJ2-7	CASSEGRGYDYEQYF
TRBV9	TRBJ2-7	CASSVSGASYEQYF
TRBV6-4	TRBJ1-1	CASSDSPDLKAFF
TRBV29-1	TRBJ2-1	CSVPSVGNEQFF
TRBV7-6	TRBJ2-5	CASSLAPSSGGLEETQYF
TRBV7-2	TRBJ1-1	CASSPHQLNTEAFF